Below, 27 T cell receptor beta chains from the same sample are listed, as sequenced in a study of radiation and T cells in renal cell carcinoma. Profiled with immunoSEQ multiplex PCR; TCRdb holds only in-frame clones, not every one. The profile shows about 43,000 clones, nearly 85% of them singletons. Time point here: blood 4 weeks post-SBRT, at nephrectomy. Treatment noted: 15 Gy SBRT to primary tumor, nephrectomy 4 weeks later. Here the sequenced sample was blood, taken from a patient whose treatment included radiotherapy and nephrectomy. Receptors originate from a woman aged 70-85 years with renal cell carcinoma.

This clone showed up just a few times. The chain links TRBV14 to TRBJ1-1; D is unclear. Trimming took 0 bases from V and 1 from J, leaving 6 bases between them. The CDR3 extends over 14 amino acids. Germline CDR1 is SGHDN and CDR2 is FVKESK. The CDR3 region has the DNA TGTGCCAGCAGCCAAGAGTCCCAGAACACTGAAGCTTTCTTT. This gives the protein CASSQESQNTEAFF.

The chain links TRBV5-5 to TRBJ2-1; D ambiguous. Germline CDR1 is SGHKS and CDR2 is YYEKEE (reference sequence). The CDR3 loop spans 11 amino acids. Trimming took 4 bases from V and 5 from J, leaving 4 bases between them. CDR3 amino acids: CASSRDNEQFF. The CDR3 region has the DNA TGTGCCAGCAGCCGCGACAATGAGCAGTTCTTC.

This clone was counted between two and nine times. The chain has TRBV7-8 and TRBJ2-7, with TRBD2 matching 7 bases. Unmatched junction bases numbered 6, after V lost 4 bases and J lost 9 bases. The CDR3 is 12 amino acids. Germline values: CDR1 SGHVS, CDR2 FQNEAQ. CDR3: CASSSGTTRQYF. CDR3 DNA: TGTGCCAGCAGCTCCGGGACTACTAGGCAGTACTTC. The complete variable domain, with remaining parts taken from reference TRBV7-8 and TRBJ2-7, reads GAGVSQSPRYKVAKRGQDVALRCDPISGHVSLFWYQQALGQGPEFLTYFQNEAQLDKSGLPSDRFFAERPEGSVSTLKIQRTQQEDSAVYLCASSSGTTRQYFGPGTRLTVT.

This clone was detected only a few times. This chain connects TRBV5-1 to TRBJ1-2; maybe TRBD1 (5 bases). This CDR3 comprises 14 residues. With 4 bases removed from V and 4 bases from J, the gap between germline ends came to 14 bases. Per germline, CDR1 SGHRS and CDR2 YFSETQ. CDR3 coding DNA: TGCGCCAGCAGCCCCTCAGGGTCCTCCTATGGCTACACCTTC. It translates to CASSPSGSSYGYTF.

A single count supports this clone. This chain joins TRBV7-9 and TRBJ1-1; TRBD1 might be the D (5 bases). The ends were cut back, 1 base at V and 3 bases at J, with 12 bases in the middle. Germline V gene sequence: CDR1 SEHNR, CDR2 FQNEAQ (reference sequence). CDR3 size: 15 residues. The CDR3 is CASSLGGHGDTEAFF. CDR3 bases: TGTGCCAGCAGCTTAGGTGGACATGGAGACACTGAAGCTTTCTTT.

V usage is TRBV5-1 and J usage is TRBJ1-2; D is uncertain. V was cut by 2 bases and J by 6 bases, with 14 bases left in between. CDR1 SGHRS and CDR2 YFSETQ come from the germline V gene. The CDR3 runs to 14 residues. The CDR3 DNA reads TGCGCCAGCAGCTTCGGGGAAATCTCAAATGGCTACACCTTC. Protein sequence: CASSFGEISNGYTF.

The V call is TRBV7-9, the J call TRBJ2-7; D is unclear. V was pared by 1 base and J by 5 bases, with 6 bases between. The CDR3 covers 12 residues. The germline V gene encodes CDR1 SEHNR and CDR2 FQNEAQ (reference sequence). CDR3 in DNA: TGTGCCAGCAGCTTAGAAAATCACGAGCAGTACTTC. Protein sequence: CASSLENHEQYF. The full variable domain, its missing parts supplied by reference TRBV7-9 and TRBJ2-7, is DTGVSQNPRHKITKRGQNVTFRCDPISEHNRLYWYRQTLGQGPEFLTYFQNEAQLEKSRLLSDRFSAERPKGSFSTLEIQRTEQGDSAMYLCASSLENHEQYFGPGTRLTVT.

The chain couples TRBV7-2 to TRBJ2-7; 7 nucleotides agree with TRBD1. Trimming took 7 bases from V and 2 from J; bases not matched to a gene: 8. There are 14 residues in the CDR3. Germline V gene lookup returns CDR1 SGHTA and CDR2 FQGNSA. This CDR3 is CASKTRGTAYEQYF. The CDR3 DNA is TGTGCCAGCAAAACTAGGGGGACAGCCTACGAGCAGTACTTC.

This sequence joins TRBV5-5 and TRBJ2-7, with 9 bases fitting TRBD1. With 4 bases clipped from V and 0 bases from J, the junction kept 8 bases outside the gene matches. This CDR3 has 16 amino acids. In germline, CDR1 is SGHKS, CDR2 YYEKEE (reference sequence). CDR3: CASSHTQGALSYEQYF. Here the CDR3 DNA reads TGTGCCAGCAGCCACACACAGGGGGCCCTCTCCTACGAGCAGTACTTC.

V usage is TRBV9 and J usage is TRBJ2-3; D unclear. Trimming removed 3 bases from V and 1 base from J, with 18 bases in between. This CDR3 spans 17 amino acids. Germline-derived CDR1 and CDR2 are SGDLS and YYNGEE. Here the CDR3 reads CASSGDRGALGTDTQYF. The CDR3 nucleotides are TGTGCCAGCAGCGGTGATCGAGGTGCGCTGGGCACAGATACGCAGTATTTT. The full variable domain, with the rest looked up from reference TRBV9 and TRBJ2-3, is DSGVTQTPKHLITATGQRVTLRCSPRSGDLSVYWYQQSLDQGLQFLIQYYNGEERAKGNILERFSAQQFPDLHSELNLSSLELGDSALYFCASSGDRGALGTDTQYFGPGTRLTVL.

The gene calls are TRBV10-3 and TRBJ1-3; D ambiguous. CDR3 length: 14 amino acids. V was clipped by 3 bases and J by 0 bases, with 6 bases between them. Germline V gene lookup returns CDR1 ENHRY and CDR2 SYGVKD. Here the CDR3 DNA reads TGTGCCATCAGTGACGGCAGCTCTGGAAACACCATATATTTT. This translates into CAISDGSSGNTIYF.

V is TRBV4-1 and J is TRBJ1-2, with a weak D call TRBD1 (5 bases). In germline, CDR1 is MGHRA, CDR2 YSYEKL. The CDR3 consists of 15 residues. V gave up 3 bases and J gave up 2 bases, with 13 bases separating them. The CDR3 region is CASSQGQSLNYGYTF. In DNA form, the CDR3 reads TGCGCCAGCAGCCAGGGGCAGTCCCTAAACTATGGCTACACCTTC.

This rearrangement joins TRBV2 to TRBJ2-1; the D is unclear. V was cut by 3 bases and J by 6 bases, with 15 bases left in between. This CDR3 is 15 amino acids long. Germline values: CDR1 SNHLY, CDR2 FYNNEI. The CDR3 loop reads CASSEETIQFNEQFF. The CDR3 DNA reads TGTGCCAGCAGTGAGGAGACAATTCAATTCAATGAGCAGTTCTTC. Supplemented by reference TRBV2 and TRBJ2-1, the full variable domain reads EPEVTQTPSHQVTQMGQEVILRCVPISNHLYFYWYRQILGQKVEFLVSFYNNEISEKSEIFDDQFSVERPDGSNFTLKIRSTKLEDSAMYFCASSEETIQFNEQFFGPGTRLTVL.

V and J are TRBV6-6 and TRBJ1-1; D remains unclear. Between the trimmed V and J ends, which lost 3 bases and 1 base, there was a span of 6 bases. The CDR3 runs 13 residues. CDR1 and CDR2 (germline): MNHNY, SVGAGI (reference sequence). CDR3 residues: CASSYPANTEAFF. In nucleotides, the CDR3 is TGTGCCAGCAGTTATCCAGCGAACACTGAAGCTTTCTTT.

The chain recombines TRBV7-9 with TRBJ1-4; tentatively, D is TRBD1 (5 bases). Trimming removed 2 bases from V and 10 bases from J, with 14 bases in between. CDR3 size: 14 residues. Germline V gene lookup returns CDR1 SEHNR and CDR2 FQNEAQ (reference sequence). This CDR3 reads CASSLNRNGVKLFF. For the CDR3, the DNA is TGTGCCAGCAGCTTAAACAGGAATGGGGTAAAACTGTTTTTT.

The chain couples TRBV10-2 to TRBJ2-3, with TRBD2 identical over 9 bases. Per germline, CDR1 WSHSY and CDR2 SAAADI. Unmatched junction bases numbered 4, after V lost 1 base and J lost 2 bases. The CDR3 consists of 16 residues. The CDR3 loop is CASSELTSGPTDTQYF. DNA for the CDR3: TGCGCCAGCAGTGAGTTGACTAGCGGACCCACAGATACGCAGTATTTT.

The V call is TRBV4-2, the J call TRBJ1-2; TRBD1 is a possible D gene (6 bases). V was clipped by 4 bases and J by 7 bases, with 22 bases between them. The length of the CDR3 is 16 residues. The germline V gene has CDR1 LGHNA and CDR2 YNFKEQ. This CDR3 reads CASSRERTSGVGGYTF. The CDR3, as DNA: TGTGCCAGCAGCCGAGAGAGGACCTCAGGGGTCGGTGGCTACACCTTC.

This chain links TRBV30 with TRBJ2-3, with TRBD1 identical over 8 bases. Germline assignment: CDR1 GTSNPN and CDR2 SVGIG (reference sequence). The J segment lost 10 bases and the V segment lost 5 bases, leaving 11 bases of the junction unmatched. The CDR3 contains 13 residues. The CDR3 sequence is CAWADRANNPQYF. CDR3 bases: TGTGCCTGGGCGGACAGGGCAAATAATCCGCAGTATTTT.

Only a few counts were recorded for this clone. The chain links TRBV7-2 to TRBJ1-5; maybe TRBD1 (6 bases). There are 14 residues in the CDR3. Trimming stripped 1 base from V and 4 bases from J, with 8 bases between. The germline CDR1 and CDR2 sequences are SGHTA and FQGNSA. CDR3 sequence: CASSLDQGNQPQHF. DNA of the CDR3: TGTGCCAGCAGCTTAGATCAGGGGAATCAGCCCCAGCATTTT.

The table lists this clone with a few counts. This chain links TRBV27 with TRBJ1-1; no clear D. Trimming left V 5 bases short and J 7 bases short, with 8 bases between. This CDR3 comprises 11 residues. Germline V gives CDR1 MNHEY, CDR2 SMNVEV (reference sequence). CDR3 nucleotide sequence: TGTGCCAGCAGTGGGGAAAGTGAAGCTTTCTTT. Amino acids: CASSGESEAFF.

The chain has TRBV7-4 and TRBJ2-3, with 9 bases matching TRBD2. The V and J ends lost 1 base and 2 bases, in that order; junction bases with no gene match: 16. The CDR3 runs to 20 residues. CDR1 is SGHVT, CDR2 SQSDAQ, per germline. CDR3 amino acids: CASSLDFLSGSSGNTDTQYF. DNA of the CDR3: TGTGCCAGCAGCTTAGACTTTCTTAGCGGGAGTTCGGGGAACACAGATACGCAGTATTTT. Complete variable domain (other parts from reference TRBV7-4 and TRBJ2-3): GAGVSQSPRYKVAKRGRDVALRCDSISGHVTLYWYRQTLGQGSEVLTYSQSDAQRDKSGRPSGRFSAERPERSVSTLKIQRTEQGDSAVYLCASSLDFLSGSSGNTDTQYFGPGTRLTVL.

The chain uses TRBV14 and TRBJ1-4, with TRBD1 identical over 8 bases. The V gene's germline CDR1 is SGHDN and CDR2 FVKESK. The J segment lost 7 bases and the V segment lost 4 bases, leaving 8 bases of the junction unmatched. The CDR3 contains 15 residues. CDR3 in amino acids: CASSPRGRSGEKLFF. The CDR3 DNA is TGTGCCAGCAGCCCCAGGGGGCGTTCAGGTGAAAAACTGTTTTTT.

The V and J genes are TRBV19 and TRBJ2-2, with 7 bases lining up with TRBD1. J lost 4 bases, V lost 1 base, and 6 bases had no gene match. CDR3 size: 16 residues. Germline V CDR1 and CDR2: LNHDA, SQIVND (reference sequence). The CDR3 DNA follows: TGTGCCAGTAGTATAGGAGGGGGCGTTGGCACCGGGGAGCTGTTTTTT. Its protein is CASSIGGGVGTGELFF.

This clone was picked up a small number of times. The chain links TRBV5-5 to TRBJ2-7, with 9 nucleotides matching TRBD1. This CDR3 is built from 16 residues. J gave up 3 bases and V 4 bases, and 11 bases lay outside the gene matches. Per the germline V gene, CDR1 is SGHKS and CDR2 is YYEKEE (reference sequence). The CDR3 DNA sequence: TGTGCCAGCAGCGGACTAATACAGGGGGCCCACTACGAGCAGTACTTC. It specifies CASSGLIQGAHYEQYF.

The rearrangement joins TRBV7-2 to TRBJ1-2; a possible D gene is TRBD1 (6 bases). CDR3 length equals 12 residues. Trimming took 6 bases from V and 1 from J, leaving 6 bases between them. CDR1 and CDR2 (germline): SGHTA, FQGNSA. The CDR3 here is CASRQGNYGYTF. The CDR3 DNA follows: TGTGCCAGCAGACAGGGTAACTATGGCTACACCTTC.

This clone was seen just once. The chain combines TRBV5-1 with TRBJ2-2; 7 bases line up with TRBD2. From germline, CDR1 is SGHRS and CDR2 YFSETQ. This CDR3 region has 15 residues. The V segment lost 0 bases and the J segment 5 bases; nucleotides outside the gene matches: 4. The CDR3 is CASSLAGGGTGELFF. The CDR3 DNA is TGCGCCAGCAGCTTGGCGGGAGGCGGTACCGGGGAGCTGTTTTTT.

The chain combines TRBV14 with TRBJ1-1; no clear D gene. V was clipped by 4 bases and J by 1 base, with 7 bases between them. This CDR3 comprises 13 residues. In germline, CDR1 is SGHDN, CDR2 FVKESK. The CDR3 reads CASSLRPNTEAFF. The CDR3 DNA sequence: TGTGCCAGCAGCCTTCGGCCGAACACTGAAGCTTTCTTT.